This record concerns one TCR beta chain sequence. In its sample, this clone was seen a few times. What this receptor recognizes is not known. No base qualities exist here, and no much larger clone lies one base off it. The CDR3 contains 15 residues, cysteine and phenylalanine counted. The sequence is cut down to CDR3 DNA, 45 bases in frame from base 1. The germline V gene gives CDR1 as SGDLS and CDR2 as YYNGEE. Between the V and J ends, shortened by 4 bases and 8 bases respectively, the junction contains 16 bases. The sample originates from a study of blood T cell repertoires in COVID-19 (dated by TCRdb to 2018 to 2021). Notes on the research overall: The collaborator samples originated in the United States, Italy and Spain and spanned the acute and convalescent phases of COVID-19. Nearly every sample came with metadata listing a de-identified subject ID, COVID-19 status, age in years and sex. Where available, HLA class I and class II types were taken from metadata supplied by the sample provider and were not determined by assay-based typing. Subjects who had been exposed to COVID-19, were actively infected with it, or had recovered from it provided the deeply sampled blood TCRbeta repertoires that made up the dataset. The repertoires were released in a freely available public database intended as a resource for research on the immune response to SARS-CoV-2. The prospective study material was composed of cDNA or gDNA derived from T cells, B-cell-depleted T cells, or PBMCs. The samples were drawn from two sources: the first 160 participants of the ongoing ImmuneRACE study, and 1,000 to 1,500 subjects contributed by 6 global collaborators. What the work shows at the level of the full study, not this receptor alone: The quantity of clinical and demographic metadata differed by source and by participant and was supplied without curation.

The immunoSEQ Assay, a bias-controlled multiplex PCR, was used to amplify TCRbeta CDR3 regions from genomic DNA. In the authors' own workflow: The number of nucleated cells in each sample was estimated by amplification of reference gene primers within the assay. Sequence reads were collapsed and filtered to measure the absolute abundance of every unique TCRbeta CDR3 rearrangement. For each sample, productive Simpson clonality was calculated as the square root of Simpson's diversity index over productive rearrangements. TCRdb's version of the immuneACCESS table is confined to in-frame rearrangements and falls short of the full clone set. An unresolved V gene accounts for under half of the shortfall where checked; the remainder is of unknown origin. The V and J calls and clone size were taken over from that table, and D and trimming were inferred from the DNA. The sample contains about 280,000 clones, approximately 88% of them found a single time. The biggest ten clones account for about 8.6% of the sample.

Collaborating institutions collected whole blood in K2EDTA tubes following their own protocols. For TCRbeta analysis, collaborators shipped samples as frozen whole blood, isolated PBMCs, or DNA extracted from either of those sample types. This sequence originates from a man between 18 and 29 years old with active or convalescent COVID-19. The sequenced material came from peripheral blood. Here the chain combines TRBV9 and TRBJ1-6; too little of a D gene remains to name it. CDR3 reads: CASSIRLHRDSPLHF. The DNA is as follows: TGTGCCAGCAGCATCCGACTTCATCGGGATTCACCCCTCCACTTT.